These 3 T cell receptor beta chains were sequenced from one sample in a study of human versus mouse CDR3 diversity and MHC coevolution. Method: immunoSEQ multiplex PCR; TCRdb's copy keeps in-frame clones and lacks some. The table records about 60,000 clones, 94% of them present only once. Sequences were obtained from naive CD4+ T cells from blood. Subset meaning: CD45RO-negative CD62L-positive naive CD4 T cells. These receptors all stem from a person aged 55 to 69 in good health.

The V and J genes are TRBV6-4 and TRBJ2-7; TRBD1 might be the D (6 bases). The CDR3 runs 17 residues. V was cut by 2 bases and J by 0 bases, with 17 bases left in between. Germline lookup yields CDR1 MRHNA and CDR2 SNTAGT. The CDR3 is CASSDIRGNRSSYEQYF. The CDR3 DNA reads TGTGCCAGCAGTGACATAAGGGGGAACAGGAGCTCCTACGAGCAGTACTTC.

V and J are TRBV19 and TRBJ2-1, with TRBD2 matching over 7 bases. Per germline, CDR1 LNHDA and CDR2 SQIVND (reference sequence). CDR3 length: 14 amino acids. J lost 6 bases, V lost 6 bases, and 8 bases had no gene match. The CDR3 DNA reads TGTGCCAGTAGGACACTAGCGCGGGGCAATGAGCAGTTCTTC. Translating gives CASRTLARGNEQFF.

V gene TRBV5-8 combines with J gene TRBJ1-2, with 7 bases lining up with TRBD1. Germline assignment: CDR1 SGHTS and CDR2 YDEGEE. V was pared by 4 bases and J by 8 bases, with 14 bases of the junction left unmatched. The length of the CDR3 is 15 residues. CDR3 residues: CASSVTPTGVGGYTF. In DNA, the CDR3 is TGTGCCAGCAGCGTAACCCCAACAGGGGTCGGCGGCTACACCTTC.